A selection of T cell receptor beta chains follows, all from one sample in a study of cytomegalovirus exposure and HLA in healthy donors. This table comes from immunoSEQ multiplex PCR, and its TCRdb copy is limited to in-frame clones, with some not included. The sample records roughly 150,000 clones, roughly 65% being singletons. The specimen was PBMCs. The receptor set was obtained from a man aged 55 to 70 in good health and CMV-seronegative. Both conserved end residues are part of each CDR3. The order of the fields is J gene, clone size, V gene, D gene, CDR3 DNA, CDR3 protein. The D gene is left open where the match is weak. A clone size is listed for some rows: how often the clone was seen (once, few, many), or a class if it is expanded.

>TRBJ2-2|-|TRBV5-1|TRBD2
TGCGCCAGCAGCCCTTACGGACTAGCGGGAGGGGTGAACACCGGGGAGCTGTTTTTT
CASSPYGLAGGVNTGELFF
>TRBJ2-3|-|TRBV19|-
TGTGCCACAAGTAAGGGGCGCGGGGCGGTGGAGTATTTT
CATSKGRGAVEYF
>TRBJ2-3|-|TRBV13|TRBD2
TGTGCCAGCAGCGTCGAACAGCGGGAGGGCTCGGGGACAGATACGCAGTATTTT
CASSVEQREGSGTDTQYF
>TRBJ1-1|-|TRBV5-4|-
TGTGCCAGCAGCTTGATACAGGAGAACACTGAAGCTTTCTTT
CASSLIQENTEAFF
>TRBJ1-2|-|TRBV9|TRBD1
TGTGCCAGCAGTAATCGGACAGGGGTCTATGGCTACACCTTC
CASSNRTGVYGYTF
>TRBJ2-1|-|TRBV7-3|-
TGTGCCAGCAGCTTACTCACGGGGAGCTCCTACAATGAGCAGTTCTTC
CASSLLTGSSYNEQFF
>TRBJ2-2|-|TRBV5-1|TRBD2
TGCGCCAGCCTCGGGACTAGCGGGAGAGGGGAAACCGGGGAGCTGTTTTTT
CASLGTSGRGETGELFF
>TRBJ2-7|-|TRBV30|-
TGTGCCTGGAGTGTAACCCAGGAGCAGTACTTC
CAWSVTQEQYF
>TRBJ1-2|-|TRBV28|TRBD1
TGTGCCAGCAGTACTCTCCGGGACAGGGTTAGCTATGGCTACACCTTC
CASSTLRDRVSYGYTF
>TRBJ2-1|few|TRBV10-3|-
TGTGCCATCAGTGAACAGGGGACTAGGGGATCCAATGAGCAGTTCTTC
CAISEQGTRGSNEQFF
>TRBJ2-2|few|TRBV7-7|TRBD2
TGTGCTAGCAGCTTACTAGCGGGAGATCGGAACACCGGGGAGCTGTTTTTT
CASSLLAGDRNTGELFF
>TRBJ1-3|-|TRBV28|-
TGTGCCAGCAGTTTACTGGGGGGGGCTTATGGAAACACCATATATTTT
CASSLLGGAYGNTIYF
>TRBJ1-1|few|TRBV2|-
TGTGCCAGCAGGTTGGCAGGGACTCTGGCGAACACTGAAGCTTTCTTT
CASRLAGTLANTEAFF
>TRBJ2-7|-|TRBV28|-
TGTGCCAGCAGCCCCATAGTTTCCTACGAGCAGTACTTC
CASSPIVSYEQYF
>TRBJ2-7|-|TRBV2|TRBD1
TGTGCCAGCAGCCGGGACAGGGGTCCCGAGCAGTACTTC
CASSRDRGPEQYF
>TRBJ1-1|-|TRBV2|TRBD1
TGTGCCAGCAGCGGAGAAACAGGGGAGGCTGAAGCTTTCTTT
CASSGETGEAEAFF
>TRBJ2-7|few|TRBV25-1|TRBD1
TGTGCCAGCAGTGAAGGGACAGGGCTACGGTACTTC
CASSEGTGLRYF
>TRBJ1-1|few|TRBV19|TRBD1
TGTGCCAGTAGTTCAAAACAGGGGGCGTGGAACACTGAAGCTTTCTTT
CASSSKQGAWNTEAFF
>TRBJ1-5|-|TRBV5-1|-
TGCGCCAGCAGCTTGGGGCCCCAGGGCCCCAATCAGCCCCAGCATTTT
CASSLGPQGPNQPQHF
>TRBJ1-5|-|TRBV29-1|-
TGCAGCGTTGGAAGTTCGGGGCAGCCCCAGCATTTT
CSVGSSGQPQHF
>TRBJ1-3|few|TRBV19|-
TGTGCCAGTAGTATAGATGATCGATGGAGCTCTGGAAACACCATATATTTT
CASSIDDRWSSGNTIYF
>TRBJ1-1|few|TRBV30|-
TGTGCCTGGAGTGTTAGGCAGGGTGTCACTGAAGCTTTCTTT
CAWSVRQGVTEAFF
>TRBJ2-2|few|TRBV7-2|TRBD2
TGTGCCAGCAGCCAAAGGGGACTACAAAACACCGGGGAGCTGTTTTTT
CASSQRGLQNTGELFF
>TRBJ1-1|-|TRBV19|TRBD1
TGTGCCAGTAGTCAGACCGGGACAGGGAACACTGAAGCTTTCTTT
CASSQTGTGNTEAFF
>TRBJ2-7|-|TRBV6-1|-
TGTGCCAGCAGGGTGAGCGGAGGAGGGACCTACGAGCAGTACTTC
CASRVSGGGTYEQYF
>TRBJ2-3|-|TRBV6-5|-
TGTGCCAGCAGTTCGGCTAGCAGGACGAAAGGAGATACGCAGTATTTT
CASSSASRTKGDTQYF
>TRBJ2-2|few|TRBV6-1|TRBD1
TGTGCCAGCAGTGAATACGGGACAGGCACGAACACCGGGGAGCTGTTTTTT
CASSEYGTGTNTGELFF
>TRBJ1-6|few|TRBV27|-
TGTGCCAGCAGTTTATCGGGGGGCTCCTATAATTCACCCCTCCACTTT
CASSLSGGSYNSPLHF
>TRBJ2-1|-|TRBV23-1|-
TGCGCCAGCAGTCACTCCGGGACACCTAACAATGAGCAGTTCTTC
CASSHSGTPNNEQFF
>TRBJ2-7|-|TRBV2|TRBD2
TGTGCCAGCAGTGAAGCGCGGGCTAGCGGCTCCTACGAGCAGTACTTC
CASSEARASGSYEQYF
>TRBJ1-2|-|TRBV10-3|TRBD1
TGTGCCATCAGTAGAACTCCGGGACAGGGAAACTATGGCTACACCTTC
CAISRTPGQGNYGYTF
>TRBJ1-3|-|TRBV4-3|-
TGCGCCAGCAGCCAAGTCTCCGGAACAGGGTCTGGAAACACCATATATTTT
CASSQVSGTGSGNTIYF
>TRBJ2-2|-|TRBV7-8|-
TGTGCCAGCAGCCCGTACCCAGGCAACACCGGGGAGCTGTTTTTT
CASSPYPGNTGELFF
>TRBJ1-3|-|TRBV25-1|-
TGTGCCAGCAGTGGGGCAGGGACTGTTTGGGGAAACACCATATATTTT
CASSGAGTVWGNTIYF
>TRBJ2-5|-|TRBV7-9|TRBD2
TGTGCCAGCAGCGGGCATAGAGCGGGAGAAGAGACCCAGTACTTC
CASSGHRAGEETQYF
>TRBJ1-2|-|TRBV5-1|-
TGCGCCAGCAGCTTGGGCGTCGGATGGGCCGGCTATGGCTACACCTTC
CASSLGVGWAGYGYTF
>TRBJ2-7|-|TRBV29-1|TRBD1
TGCAGCGCTGGATCCGGGACAGGGGTTTCCTACGAGCAGTACTTC
CSAGSGTGVSYEQYF
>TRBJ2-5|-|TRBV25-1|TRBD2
TGTGCCAGCAGTGACCCACTAGCGGGAGAGACCCAGTACTTC
CASSDPLAGETQYF
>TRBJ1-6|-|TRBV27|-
TGTGCCAGCAGTTCCGCAGTCAATTCACCCCTCCACTTT
CASSSAVNSPLHF
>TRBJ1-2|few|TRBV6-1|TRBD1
TGTGCCAGCAGTGCGGGACAGCTCTATGGCTACACCTTC
CASSAGQLYGYTF
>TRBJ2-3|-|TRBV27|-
TGTGCCAGCAGTTTATTGGGCCGTACTAGCACAGATACGCAGTATTTT
CASSLLGRTSTDTQYF
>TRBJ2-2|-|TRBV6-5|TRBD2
TGTGCCAGCAGTTACTCTCCTAGCGGGAGGACCGGGGAGCTGTTTTTT
CASSYSPSGRTGELFF
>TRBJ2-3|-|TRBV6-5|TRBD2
TGTGCCAGCAGTTATAGCGGGAGCTCCGATACGCAGTATTTT
CASSYSGSSDTQYF
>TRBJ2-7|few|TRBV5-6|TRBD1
TGTGCCAGCAGCAAGGACAGGCTTACCTACGAGCAGTACTTC
CASSKDRLTYEQYF
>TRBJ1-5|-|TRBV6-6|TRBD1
TGTGCCAGCAGTTACCCGGCGGGACAGGGAAATCAGCCCCAGCATTTT
CASSYPAGQGNQPQHF
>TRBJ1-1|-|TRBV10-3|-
TGTGCCATCGGCCGGGACACCGTGAACACTGAAGCTTTCTTT
CAIGRDTVNTEAFF
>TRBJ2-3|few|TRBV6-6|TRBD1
TGTGCCAGCAGTATCGGGACAGTCACTAGCACAGATACGCAGTATTTT
CASSIGTVTSTDTQYF
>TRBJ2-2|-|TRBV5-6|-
TGTGCCAGCAGCCCGCTAGACTCTCCGGGCGGGGAGCTGTTTTTT
CASSPLDSPGGELFF
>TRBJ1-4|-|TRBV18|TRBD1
TGTGCCAGCTCACCGGGACAGGCCTATGAAAAACTGTTTTTT
CASSPGQAYEKLFF